A selection of T cell receptor beta chains follows, all from one sample in a study of blood T cell repertoires in COVID-19. TCRdb's copy holds only in-frame clones and misses some; the assay was immunoSEQ multiplex PCR. The data hold approximately 230,000 clones, with about nine tenths observed a single time. Sample: PBMCs or T cells enriched from blood (not recorded which). The receptors shown here come from a middle-aged man who had recovered from COVID-19. CDR3s include the opening cysteine and the closing phenylalanine or tryptophan. Clone size is shown for a subset of rows, as once, few, many or a class of expanded clone.

>TRBV13|-
CASSSGDRGRVKAGNTIYF
>TRBV6-5|-
CASSYGQGAEAFF
>TRBV6-5|-
CASSPYPGQVYGYTF
>TRBV4-1|-
CASSPWGAGGDEQYF
>TRBV24-1|-
CATSWGRATDTQYF
>TRBV7-9|once
CASSQAGTDYGYTF
>TRBV27|-
CASSLMGGGVSDTQYF
>TRBV4-1|-
CASSQGQGAYSPLHF
>TRBV19|once
CASTIGQFPNEAFF
>TRBV9|-
CASSVGGGVSTDTQYF
>TRBV5-1|-
CASSSVQETQYF
>TRBV7-9|-
CASSPRQGPFSYNEQFF
>TRBV28|-
CASVPPGVTEAFF
>TRBV5-1|once
CASSYDPRGSGTDTQYF
>TRBV14|-
CASSQVRSCDRGVDTQYF
>TRBV18|-
CASSPARDRVGYEQYF
>TRBV7-9|-
CASSFRLNTEAFF
>TRBV18|-
CASSPVQAGVDQPQHF
>TRBV19|-
CASNGVNEKRVFF
>TRBV7-2|-
CASRSVYNSPLHF
>TRBV5-1|once
CASSSGGEAFF
>TRBV15|-
CATSRVAGYYEQYF
>TRBV5-1|once
CASSQTGGHTEAFF
>TRBV19|-
CATNQQGGSETQYF
>TRBV18|few
CASSPDAGHSEQYF
>TRBV2|-
CASCVDRPQATDTQYF
>TRBV9|-
CASSVGGLVETQYF
>TRBV7-2|-
CASSLGQGLFSTF
>TRBV5-5|-
CASSFTGGVCNEKLFF
>TRBV11-3|-
CASSPTQQSSYNSPLHF
>TRBV4-1|-
CASSQDQGPGNTIYF
>TRBV11-2|-
CASSSPPGGTEAFF
>TRBV5-4|-
CASSPPGLAGGNEQFF
>TRBV19|-
CASRDRGSNYGYTF
>TRBV19|-
CASSPRGREKLFF
>TRBV5-1|-
CASSLATVWVKETQYF
>TRBV30|-
CAWSPGSYEQYF
>TRBV15|once
CATSRDRGNEQFF
>TRBV28|-
CASSLSSLSSGRDHEQYF
>TRBV12-5|-
CASGLSPLLAIQGTQYF
>TRBV30|-
CACLAGISYNEQFF
>TRBV12-3/TRBV12-4|-
CASTLAQAAFF
>TRBV6-2/TRBV6-3|few
CASSPQGSRRSHEQYF
>TRBV30|-
CAWSAPGANYGYTF
>TRBV6-5|-
CASRATGSNQPQHF